The source of this TCR beta chain is a study of T cells in Graves' hyperthyroidism and ophthalmopathy. Study at large: Peripheral blood was secured at the point of initial diagnosis, before any treatment. Study observations and caveats: Ophthalmopathy cases were set apart from stable hyperthyroidism by a 13 V-J model. The model anticipated ophthalmopathy a median approximately 6.5 months pre-onset.

Trimming took 5 bases from V and 2 from J; bases not matched to a gene: 6. CDR1 and CDR2 (germline): DFQATT, SNEGSKA (reference sequence). This CDR3 region has 15 residues. This clonotype was counted at least ten times. Antigen specificity is unknown. The investigators amplified TCR beta CDR3 regions from RNA transcripts. Researchers ran a first-round RT-PCR on the TCR CDR3 using the HTBI primer set. TCRdb independently ran MiXCR on the multiplex PCR reads; one entry per CDR3 protein. The profile shows nearly 600,000 distinct CDR3 sequences, 14% of them singletons. From 10 ml of fresh peripheral blood, PBMCs were isolated.

The specimen sequenced was blood. This chain links TRBV20-1 with TRBJ2-5; TRBD2 aligns across 12 bases. The receptor was isolated from a woman younger than 35 with Graves' ophthalmopathy. The CDR3 loop reads CSAASTSGGQETQYF. The CDR3 nucleotides are TGCAGTGCTGCTTCAACTAGCGGGGGGCAAGAGACCCAGTACTTC.